Below are 5 T cell receptor beta chains sequenced from a single sample in a study of T cell responses to AZD1222 COVID-19 vaccine. The protocol was immunoSEQ multiplex PCR, while the TCRdb copy is restricted to in-frame clones and leaves out a portion. The data hold under 150,000 clones, with around 91% observed a single time. This specimen was peripheral blood, taken 28 days after the second AZD1222 dose. The receptor source for this set is an adult who received the AZD1222 COVID-19 vaccine.

The chain couples TRBV5-1 to TRBJ2-4; a possible D gene is TRBD1 (5 bases). Germline V gene data show CDR1 as SGHRS and CDR2 as YFSETQ. This CDR3 is 13 amino acids long. The V end was cut by 5 bases, the J end by 8 bases, with 14 bases between. CDR3 DNA sequence: TGCGCCAGCAGATGGACACGTGGAGACATTCAGTACTTC. It specifies CASRWTRGDIQYF.

This rearrangement joins TRBV6-5 to TRBJ2-1; unclear D gene. This CDR3 is built from 11 residues. From germline, CDR1 is MNHEY and CDR2 SVGAGI. Trimming cost V 6 bases and J 1 base, with 1 base left between them. The CDR3 region is CASRSYNEQFF. CDR3 DNA: TGTGCCAGCAGATCCTACAATGAGCAGTTCTTC.

This chain connects TRBV18 to TRBJ2-1; D is perhaps TRBD2 (6 bases). From germline, CDR1 is KGHSH and CDR2 LQKENI. V was trimmed by 3 bases and J by 5 bases, leaving 14 bases between them. The CDR3 is 15 residues long. This chain's CDR3 is CASSPPGRHDNEQFF. The CDR3, as DNA: TGTGCCAGCTCACCCCCAGGGAGGCATGACAATGAGCAGTTCTTC.

The chain has TRBV2 and TRBJ2-1; 7 nucleotides line up with TRBD1. Germline CDR1 SNHLY, CDR2 FYNNEI. The CDR3 runs to 11 residues. V gave up 7 bases and J gave up 14 bases; unmatched junction bases: 8. The CDR3 region is CASTVGQEKFF. CDR3 nucleotide sequence: TGTGCCAGCACCGTTGGACAGGAAAAGTTCTTC. Combining the CDR3 with reference TRBV2 and TRBJ2-1 gives the whole variable domain EPEVTQTPSHQVTQMGQEVILRCVPISNHLYFYWYRQILGQKVEFLVSFYNNEISEKSEIFDDQFSVERPDGSNFTLKIRSTKLEDSAMYFCASTVGQEKFFGPGTRLTVL.

The gene calls are TRBV12-3 or TRBV12-4 and TRBJ1-1; TRBD1 might be the D (5 bases). This CDR3 is 13 amino acids long. V gave up 8 bases and J gave up 0 bases, with 10 bases separating them. CDR3 DNA sequence: TGTGCCAGCGTGGGGGGTTTGAACACTGAAGCTTTCTTT. It is translated as CASVGGLNTEAFF.